These 8 T cell receptor beta chains were sequenced from one sample in a study of CD8+ T cells in alopecia areata (dated by TCRdb to between 2018 and 2020). For roughly five biomarker-study patients, CD4+ cells were further sorted into CD25+CD127- cells. The library was made by the immunoSEQ multiplex PCR assay. To provide template for TCR sequencing, every sample had RNA extracted and reverse transcribed into cDNA. TCRdb stores this immuneACCESS table with in-frame sequences only. Part of the clones is absent; in the studies checked, under half of the shortfall reflects unresolved V genes, and no reason is known for the rest. Here the sample has approximately 13,000 clones; 45% to 65% occur a single time. The top ten constitute under 4% of the sample. The sequenced material came from CD4+ Tregs sorted from blood. Source of these receptors: a human donor with alopecia areata.

This clone was picked up a small number of times. The chain recombines TRBV6-6 with TRBJ2-6, with D possibly TRBD1 on 6 matching bases. Trimming removed 4 bases at V and 1 base at J, with 8 bases between. This CDR3 is 15 amino acids long. Germline CDR1 is MNHNY and CDR2 is SVGAGI (reference sequence). The CDR3 DNA follows: TGTGCCAGCAGTTGGGGACAATCTGGGGCCAACGTCCTGACTTTC. This sequence encodes CASSWGQSGANVLTF.

The sample holds a few counts of this clone. This sequence joins TRBV5-4 and TRBJ2-7, with TRBD2 matching over 9 bases. Unmatched junction bases numbered 10, after V lost 6 bases and J lost 0 bases. The V gene's germline CDR1 is SGHNT and CDR2 YYREEE (reference sequence). CDR3 length equals 16 residues. The CDR3 coding sequence is TGTGCCAGCACCCATGTGGCGGGAGGGGACTCCTACGAGCAGTACTTC. This encodes CASTHVAGGDSYEQYF.

The chain uses TRBV9 and TRBJ2-5, with D possibly TRBD2 on 6 matching bases. Germline CDR1 reads SGDLS; CDR2 reads YYNGEE. V lost 4 bases and J lost 5, with 15 bases in between. CDR3 length: 14 amino acids. The CDR3 coding sequence is TGTGCCAGCAGCCCCGGCGGGAACTGGGAGACCCAGTACTTC. Protein sequence: CASSPGGNWETQYF.

DNA of the CDR3: TGCGCCAGCAGCTGGAGGGCGACAGGAACAACACCATCCTACGAGCAGTACTTC. Protein product: CASSWRATGTTPSYEQYF. The V gene is TRBV5-1, the J gene TRBJ2-7; possibly TRBD1 or TRBD2 for D (6 bases each). The CDR3 sequence is 18 residues long. Trimming took 3 bases from V and 1 from J, leaving 23 bases between them. In germline, CDR1 is SGHRS, CDR2 YFSETQ.

The J gene is TRBJ2-5, the V gene TRBV15; 11 nucleotides line up with TRBD1. The CDR3 is made up of 17 amino acids. The germline V gene encodes CDR1 LNHNV and CDR2 YYDKDF (reference sequence). With V trimmed by 1 base and J by 1 base, 5 bases remained unmatched. As DNA, the CDR3 is TGTGCCACCAGCAGAGCATTGGGGACAGGGGGCCAAGAGACCCAGTACTTC. It translates to CATSRALGTGGQETQYF.

This chain joins TRBV2 and TRBJ2-7; 11 bases align to TRBD1. The germline V gene encodes CDR1 SNHLY and CDR2 FYNNEI. The V gene end was trimmed by 8 bases and the J gene end by 3 bases; junction bases not matched to a gene: 9. The CDR3 has 15 residues. The CDR3 loop is CASSSEGTGGYEQYF. Here the CDR3 DNA reads TGTGCCAGCTCCTCCGAGGGGACAGGGGGCTACGAGCAGTACTTC. The full variable domain, in which reference TRBV2 and TRBJ2-7 provide the parts outside the CDR3, is EPEVTQTPSHQVTQMGQEVILRCVPISNHLYFYWYRQILGQKVEFLVSFYNNEISEKSEIFDDQFSVERPDGSNFTLKIRSTKLEDSAMYFCASSSEGTGGYEQYFGPGTRLTVT.

V is TRBV5-1 and J is TRBJ2-5, with D uncertain. The V end lost 0 bases, the J end lost 3 bases, and 6 bases lay between the germline ends. The CDR3 length is 13 residues. The germline V gene has CDR1 SGHRS and CDR2 YFSETQ. The CDR3 reads CASSLVAEETQYF. The CDR3 nucleotides read TGCGCCAGCAGCTTGGTGGCAGAAGAGACCCAGTACTTC.

V usage is TRBV2 and J usage is TRBJ2-2; TRBD2 matches 9 bases. CDR1 and CDR2 (germline): SNHLY, FYNNEI. This CDR3 is 13 amino acids long. Unmatched junction bases numbered 0, after V lost 9 bases and J lost 1 base. In DNA form, the CDR3 reads TGTGCCAGACTAGCGGGGAACACCGGGGAGCTGTTTTTT. Its protein is CARLAGNTGELFF.